Listed below are T cell receptor beta chains from one sample, sequenced in a study of blood T cells in healthy people across ages. TCRdb independently ran MiXCR on the 5' RACE reads; one entry per CDR3 protein. The data contain over 1.5 million distinct CDR3 sequences, around 48% of them singletons. Sequenced sample: blood. These receptors were obtained from a woman between 35 and 50 years old in good health. Each CDR3 is given with its conserved first and last residue. A D gene is named only where the DNA matches it firmly. Clone sizes are given selectively: once, few, many, or a class where the clone is expanded.

d_call	v_call	clone_size	j_call	cdr3_nt	cdr3_aa
NA	TRBV4-3	NA	TRBJ2-6	TGCGCCAGCAGCCAAGACCAGTTCTTAGGCTCTGGGGCCAACGTCCTGACTTTC	CASSQDQFLGSGANVLTF
NA	TRBV7-2	NA	TRBJ1-5	TGTGCCAGCAGCTTGTACACAGGCAATCAGCCCCAGCATTTT	CASSLYTGNQPQHF
NA	TRBV6-5	NA	TRBJ1-1	TGTGCCTGCAACGGGGGAACTGAAGCTTTCTTT	CACNGGTEAFF
TRBD1	TRBV7-8	few	TRBJ2-7	TGTGCCAGCAGCGTTACAGGGGCCTCCTACGAGCAGTACTTC	CASSVTGASYEQYF
TRBD1	TRBV7-2	NA	TRBJ2-5	TGTGCCAGCAGCTTACAAGAGGGGGCCTGGGAGACCCAGTACTTC	CASSLQEGAWETQYF
TRBD1	TRBV10-3	NA	TRBJ2-7	TGTGCCATCAGTGAGTCGGGACAGGGGGCTTTCTACGAGCAGTACTTC	CAISESGQGAFYEQYF
NA	TRBV6-1	NA	TRBJ1-1	TGTGCCAGCGGGGGGCTCCAGAACACTGAAGCTTTCTTT	CASGGLQNTEAFF
NA	TRBV5-1	few	TRBJ2-1	TGCGCCAGCAGCTTGGGGGCCCTCGGGGGGCTGGATGAGCAGTTCTTC	CASSLGALGGLDEQFF
NA	TRBV27	NA	TRBJ1-6	TGTGCCAGCAGAAGGGACATCATAAATTCACCCCTCCACTTT	CASRRDIINSPLHF
NA	TRBV28	NA	TRBJ2-1	TGTGCCAGCACCCCTTCGAGAGCAGGGGCCAACGATGAGCAGTTCTTC	CASTPSRAGANDEQFF
NA	TRBV6-2/TRBV6-3	NA	TRBJ2-7	TGTGCCAGCAGCACCCAGTGGGCCTACGAGCAGTACTTC	CASSTQWAYEQYF
NA	TRBV2	NA	TRBJ2-1	TGTGCCAGCGGAAAATACTCCTACAATGAGCAGTTCTTC	CASGKYSYNEQFF
NA	TRBV4-3	NA	TRBJ1-1	TGCGCCAGCAGCCATTACAACAGGGATAGCACTGAAGCTTTCTTT	CASSHYNRDSTEAFF
NA	TRBV12-3/TRBV12-4	NA	TRBJ1-5	TGTGCCAGCAGTCGCGCTGTCAGGACGGGCCAGCCCCAGCATTTT	CASSRAVRTGQPQHF
NA	TRBV27	NA	TRBJ2-7	TGTGCCAGCAGTAGACCGGACACTCAGCAGTACTTC	CASSRPDTQQYF
NA	TRBV5-1	few	TRBJ1-6	TGCGCCAGCAGCTTGGATCCCCCCGGGGGTTCACCCCTCCACTTT	CASSLDPPGGSPLHF
NA	TRBV7-2	once	TRBJ2-5	TGTGCCAGCACTGAAACGGGGCGGTGGGTAGAGACCCAGTACTTC	CASTETGRWVETQYF
TRBD1	TRBV6-5	many	TRBJ2-1	TGTGCCAGCAGTTACGACAGGGGGTCCTACAATGAGCAGTTCTTC	CASSYDRGSYNEQFF
TRBD1	TRBV7-2	NA	TRBJ1-2	TGTGCCAGCAGCCGCCGCGCAACAGGGGGCTATGGCTACACCTTC	CASSRRATGGYGYTF
NA	TRBV4-3	NA	TRBJ2-5	TGCGCCAGCAGCCAAGTTGGGGGGGCCGAGAAAGAGACCCAGTACTTC	CASSQVGGAEKETQYF
NA	TRBV4-1	NA	TRBJ1-5	TGCGCCAGCAGCCAGGGGGCAGGGGAATGGCCCCAGCATTTT	CASSQGAGEWPQHF
NA	TRBV28	few	TRBJ2-5	TGTGCCAGCAGTGGGACCCAGGGGGGGACCCAGTACTTC	CASSGTQGGTQYF
NA	TRBV7-6	many	TRBJ2-6	TGTGCCAGCAGCCCAATTTGCTCTGGGGCCAACGTCCTGACTTTC	CASSPICSGANVLTF
NA	TRBV28	NA	TRBJ1-5	TGTGCCAGCAGTTTTGGAGGGGTCAATAAGCCCCAGCATTTT	CASSFGGVNKPQHF
NA	TRBV7-2	few	TRBJ2-3	TGTGCCGTAGTCCGAGTAGGGGATACGCAGTATTTT	CAVVRVGDTQYF
TRBD1	TRBV29-1	NA	TRBJ2-3	TGCAGCGTTGACATGACAGGGACGTCCGATAGCACAGATACGCAGTATTTT	CSVDMTGTSDSTDTQYF
NA	TRBV29-1	NA	TRBJ1-2	TGCAGCGTTATGATGGGGAATGGCTACACCTTC	CSVMMGNGYTF
NA	TRBV6-5	NA	TRBJ2-3	TGTGCCAGCAGTTACTCGTTGGGTGCTGGCACAGATACGCAGTATTTT	CASSYSLGAGTDTQYF
TRBD1	TRBV5-1	NA	TRBJ2-5	TGCGCCAGCAGCTCCTGGACAGGGACAAAGACCCAGTACTTC	CASSSWTGTKTQYF
NA	TRBV20-1	NA	TRBJ2-7	TGCAGTGCTTCCAACTTAGGGAGGAAAAGGACCTACGAGCAGTACTTC	CSASNLGRKRTYEQYF
TRBD2	TRBV7-2	few	TRBJ2-1	TGTGCCAGCAGCTCGACCCTGCGGGGGGGTATCTATGAGCAGTTCTTC	CASSSTLRGGIYEQFF
TRBD2	TRBV10-3	NA	TRBJ2-1	TGTGCCATCAGTGAGGGAACCCGACTAGCGGACTACAATGAGCAGTTCTTC	CAISEGTRLADYNEQFF
NA	TRBV7-2	few	TRBJ1-4	TGTGCCAGCAGCTGGACCGGGACGGCTAATGAAAAACTGTTTTTT	CASSWTGTANEKLFF
TRBD2	TRBV27	NA	TRBJ2-3	TGTGCCAGCAGTAGTACCGGGACTATCGTCACAGATACGCAGTATTTT	CASSSTGTIVTDTQYF
NA	TRBV20-1	NA	TRBJ2-7	TGCAGTGCCAAGACGGGAGTCTACGAGCAGTACTTC	CSAKTGVYEQYF
NA	TRBV6-5	NA	TRBJ2-5	TGTGCCAGCAGCCCCTCCGGGCCCAGGATGGAGACCCAGTACTTC	CASSPSGPRMETQYF
NA	TRBV27	NA	TRBJ2-3	TGTGCCAGCAGGGAGGACTTAGCAACAGATACGCAGTATTTT	CASREDLATDTQYF
NA	TRBV9	NA	TRBJ1-2	TGTGCCAGCAGCGAAGCCAGCGGGGGGTGGGACTATGGCTACACCTTC	CASSEASGGWDYGYTF
NA	TRBV28	NA	TRBJ2-1	TGTGCCAGCAGCCGACTACCGGGCGAGCAGTTCTTC	CASSRLPGEQFF
NA	TRBV25-1	few	TRBJ2-3	TGTGCCAGCAGTGAATCGAGCTTCACAGATACGCAGTATTTT	CASSESSFTDTQYF
NA	TRBV20-1	few	TRBJ2-3	TGCAGTGCGCCGGACGCTTCGGGCACAGATACGCAGTATTTT	CSAPDASGTDTQYF
NA	TRBV5-1	few	TRBJ2-6	TGCGCCAGCAGCTTGGGGTCCCCCAACGTCCTGACTTTC	CASSLGSPNVLTF
NA	TRBV7-9	NA	TRBJ2-3	TGTGCCAGCAACCTAGACGAGACAGATACGCAGTATTTT	CASNLDETDTQYF